Below are 28 T cell receptor beta chains sequenced from a single sample in a study of blood T cell repertoires in COVID-19 (dated by TCRdb to 2020 to 2021). To prepare the library, the immunoSEQ multiplex PCR assay was applied. TCRdb limited this immuneACCESS table to in-frame rearrangements with V and J called. A share of clones is missing; checked studies link under half to unresolved V genes, and the rest is unexplained. Counted in this sample were fewer than 250,000 clones; approximately 91% of them appeared once. Approximately 0.66% of the sample comes from the top ten. The specimen was peripheral blood. The origin of the receptors is a man between 35 and 55 years old with acute or convalescent COVID-19.

This chain joins TRBV6-5 and TRBJ1-4; 11 bases line up with TRBD1. CDR1 and CDR2 (germline): MNHEY, SVGAGI. The CDR3 is 15 residues long. With 8 bases clipped from V and 5 bases from J, the junction kept 7 bases outside the gene matches. CDR3 DNA: TGTGCCAGCCGGACAGGGGGCCTGATCAATGAAAAACTGTTTTTT. This encodes CASRTGGLINEKLFF.

The chain recombines TRBV5-1 with TRBJ1-2; D possibly corresponds to TRBD1 (5 bases). This CDR3 region has 15 residues. The germline V gene has CDR1 SGHRS and CDR2 YFSETQ. The V and J ends lost 5 bases and 6 bases respectively, with 20 bases between them. The CDR3 region has the DNA TGCGCCAGCAGTTACCGCGGAGGGGAAGTTAATGGCTACACCTTC. Translation gives CASSYRGGEVNGYTF.

J is TRBJ2-3 and V is TRBV7-3; D perhaps matches TRBD2 (7 bases). The germline CDR1 and CDR2 sequences are SGHTA and FQGTGA. The V gene lost 1 base and the J gene lost 5 bases, with 13 bases spanning the gap. The CDR3 consists of 15 residues. The CDR3 DNA reads as TGTGCCAGCAGCTTAAGCGGCGGGGGCGTAGATACGCAGTATTTT. Protein product: CASSLSGGGVDTQYF.

The V call is TRBV6-5, the J call TRBJ1-2, with D maybe TRBD1 (5 bases). The V and J ends lost 4 bases and 6 bases respectively, with 18 bases between them. Germline lookup yields CDR1 MNHEY and CDR2 SVGAGI. The CDR3 contains 15 residues. The chain's CDR3 is CASSSGDSRPHGYTF. CDR3 nucleotides: TGTGCCAGCAGTTCTGGGGACTCCAGGCCCCATGGCTACACCTTC.

The rearrangement uses TRBV18 and TRBJ2-1, with D uncertain. V shed 8 bases and J shed 3 bases, with 5 bases lying between them. This CDR3 region has 11 residues. Per the germline V gene, CDR1 is KGHSH and CDR2 is LQKENI. The CDR3 nucleotides are TGTGCCAGCCTAAACTACAATGAGCAGTTCTTC. It specifies CASLNYNEQFF.

A single count supports this clone. V gene TRBV28 combines with J gene TRBJ2-7, with TRBD1 matching over 7 bases. This CDR3 is built from 15 residues. Germline V gene data show CDR1 as MDHEN and CDR2 as SYDVKM. Trimming removed 5 bases from V and 6 bases from J; junction bases left unmatched: 13. CDR3 region: CASSVPGTALSEQYF. The CDR3 region has the DNA TGTGCCAGCAGTGTGCCCGGGACAGCCCTTAGCGAGCAGTACTTC.

The chain recombines TRBV7-2 with TRBJ2-5, with 12 bases identical to TRBD2. Unmatched junction bases numbered 5, after V lost 3 bases and J lost 6 bases. Germline V gene lookup returns CDR1 SGHTA and CDR2 FQGNSA. The CDR3 contains 15 residues. Here the CDR3 reads CASSFRLAGAQTQYF. DNA for the CDR3: TGTGCCAGCAGCTTTAGACTAGCGGGAGCACAGACCCAGTACTTC.

This sequence joins TRBV5-5 and TRBJ1-6, with no clear D. Trimming pared 3 bases from V and 14 bases from J, leaving 15 bases between. This CDR3 is 13 amino acids long. The V gene's germline CDR1 is SGHKS and CDR2 YYEKEE (reference sequence). This CDR3 reads CASSSGVELALHF. The CDR3 region has the DNA TGTGCCAGCAGCTCCGGCGTTGAACTAGCCCTCCACTTT.

As regards this clone: Other DNA sequences in the same sample also yield this CDR3. This chain joins TRBV5-6 and TRBJ1-2; 7 bases fit TRBD1. CDR3 size: 14 residues. The V segment lost 3 bases and the J segment 2 bases; nucleotides outside the gene matches: 4. Germline lookup yields CDR1 SGHDT and CDR2 YYEEEE. The CDR3 nucleotides are TGTGCCAGCAGCTCTACGGACAGGAACTATGGCTACACCTTC. This encodes CASSSTDRNYGYTF.

The V call is TRBV27, the J call TRBJ2-7, with D hard to call. Germline V gene data show CDR1 as MNHEY and CDR2 as SMNVEV (reference sequence). This CDR3 is built from 14 residues. With 3 bases removed from V and 0 bases from J, the gap between germline ends came to 9 bases. The CDR3 DNA follows: TGTGCCAGCAGTTTCGGTTCCGTCTCCTACGAGCAGTACTTC. This gives the protein CASSFGSVSYEQYF.

This chain joins TRBV7-2 and TRBJ1-2, with D maybe TRBD1 (5 bases). The V gene lost 1 base and the J gene lost 5 bases, with 17 bases spanning the gap. The CDR3 spans 16 residues. Germline CDR1 SGHTA, CDR2 FQGNSA. CDR3 protein: CASSLVRSPGVYGYTF. DNA for the CDR3: TGTGCCAGCAGCTTAGTAAGGTCGCCGGGGGTTTATGGCTACACCTTC.

The chain joins TRBV5-1 to TRBJ1-1, with D hard to call. The V and J ends lost 0 bases and 1 base respectively, with 13 bases between them. This CDR3 has 16 residues. Per the germline V gene, CDR1 is SGHRS and CDR2 is YFSETQ. The CDR3 DNA sequence: TGCGCCAGCAGCTTGGATGGCCCTCGGGAGAACACTGAAGCTTTCTTT. Protein: CASSLDGPRENTEAFF.

This chain uses TRBV7-9 with TRBJ1-5; the D gene is possibly TRBD1 (6 bases). Trimming removed 1 base at V and 7 bases at J, with 11 bases between. The germline V gene has CDR1 SEHNR and CDR2 FQNEAQ (reference sequence). This CDR3 comprises 14 residues. The CDR3 region is CASSLGQVEQPQHF. DNA for the CDR3: TGTGCCAGCAGCTTAGGACAGGTAGAGCAGCCCCAGCATTTT.

The chain is built from TRBV29-1 and TRBJ2-7, with D perhaps matching TRBD1 (6 bases). V gave up 2 bases and J gave up 6 bases, with 8 bases separating them. CDR1 and CDR2 from the germline V gene are SQVTM and ANQGSEA. This CDR3 has 11 amino acids. CDR3 coding DNA: TGCAGCGTTGAAACAGGGCGCGAGCAGTACTTC. It translates to CSVETGREQYF.

The genes are TRBV28 and TRBJ1-1; D remains ambiguous. Trimming took 5 bases from V and 4 from J, leaving 11 bases between them. Germline V gene sequence: CDR1 MDHEN, CDR2 SYDVKM. This CDR3 has 13 amino acids. The CDR3 region has the DNA TGTGCCAGCAGTCTCCTGGGGAGCACTGAAGCTTTCTTT. Translation gives CASSLLGSTEAFF.

The J gene is TRBJ2-7, the V gene TRBV13; TRBD2 agrees at 9 bases. The CDR3 sequence is 14 residues long. With V trimmed by 5 bases and J by 2 bases, 4 bases remained unmatched. Germline V gene data show CDR1 as PRHDT and CDR2 as FYEKMQ (reference sequence). CDR3 sequence (DNA): TGTGCCAGCAGCACCCGGACTAGCGCCTACGAGCAGTACTTC. Translation: CASSTRTSAYEQYF.

V gene TRBV30 combines with J gene TRBJ2-7, with D uncertain. The germline V and J ends were trimmed by 0 bases and 4 bases, with 7 bases remaining between them. This CDR3 spans 12 amino acids. Germline assignment: CDR1 GTSNPN and CDR2 SVGIG (reference sequence). CDR3 in amino acids: CAWSVLSYEQYF. The CDR3 bases are TGTGCCTGGAGTGTACTATCTTACGAGCAGTACTTC.

This chain links TRBV25-1 with TRBJ1-2, with D possibly being TRBD1 (5 bases). The CDR3 contains 11 residues. Germline CDR1 and CDR2: MGHDK and SYGVNS. V was pared by 4 bases and J by 7 bases, with 7 bases between. CDR3 coding DNA: TGTGCCAGCAGTGCCAGGGCTGGCTACACCTTC. Translated: CASSARAGYTF.

This clone was recorded a few times. The chain is built from TRBV7-6 and TRBJ2-1, with a weak D call TRBD2 (6 bases). Germline V lookup: CDR1 SGHVS, CDR2 FNYEAQ. The CDR3 is 15 amino acids. V dropped 5 bases and J dropped 5 bases, with 16 bases sitting between them. The CDR3 DNA reads as TGTGCCAGCAGCATGAGACTAGGTTTCAACAATGAGCAGTTCTTC. Amino acids: CASSMRLGFNNEQFF.

In the case of this clone: Other DNA sequences in the sample encode the same CDR3. The genes are TRBV14 and TRBJ1-2; D is ambiguous. V was pared by 1 base and J by 4 bases, with 7 bases between. Germline loops: CDR1 SGHDN, CDR2 FVKESK. The CDR3 sequence is 13 residues long. CDR3 coding DNA: TGTGCCAGCAGCCAAGTTTACAGCTATGGCTACACCTTC. Protein product: CASSQVYSYGYTF.

This chain uses TRBV7-9 with TRBJ1-1; TRBD1 aligns across 8 bases. This CDR3 comprises 16 residues. Losses at the gene ends were 5 bases for V and 0 bases for J; bases not matched to a gene: 8. Germline CDR1 and CDR2: SEHNR and FQNEAQ (reference sequence). The CDR3 DNA is TGTGCCAGCAGCCCAGGGACAGGAATCATGAACACTGAAGCTTTCTTT. Amino acids: CASSPGTGIMNTEAFF.

This chain connects TRBV24-1 to TRBJ2-3, with D possibly TRBD1 on 5 matching bases. Germline V gene sequence: CDR1 KGHDR, CDR2 SFDVKD. The V end was cut by 5 bases, the J end by 1 base, with 12 bases between. The CDR3 runs 15 residues. In nucleotides, the CDR3 is TGTGCCACCAGTGCCACGACAGAACGCACAGATACGCAGTATTTT. Translating gives CATSATTERTDTQYF.

V gene TRBV14 combines with J gene TRBJ2-2; 12 nucleotides align to TRBD1. This CDR3 comprises 16 residues. Germline V gene data show CDR1 as SGHDN and CDR2 as FVKESK. V shed 4 bases, J shed 5 bases, and the junction held 5 bases outside the gene matches. CDR3 region: CASSRLGQGATGELFF. DNA of the CDR3: TGTGCCAGCAGCCGTCTGGGACAGGGGGCAACCGGGGAGCTGTTTTTT.

The chain couples TRBV28 to TRBJ1-3; the D gene is possibly TRBD1 (6 bases). V was clipped by 10 bases and J by 0 bases, with 16 bases between them. This CDR3 has 15 amino acids. Germline CDR1 MDHEN, CDR2 SYDVKM. The CDR3 DNA reads TGTGCCATCAGCCTAGGGGGGGTCTCTGGAAACACCATATATTTT. Its protein product is CAISLGGVSGNTIYF.

The chain uses TRBV5-1 and TRBJ1-4, with TRBD1 matching 9 bases. V lost 2 bases, J lost 5 bases, and 7 bases stayed unmatched. The germline V gene encodes CDR1 SGHRS and CDR2 YFSETQ. The CDR3 consists of 16 residues. This chain's CDR3 is CASSFTTGGENEKLFF. The CDR3 DNA reads as TGCGCCAGCAGCTTCACCACAGGGGGCGAGAATGAAAAACTGTTTTTT.

A single count supports this clone. The chain combines TRBV9 with TRBJ1-2; 10 bases match TRBD1. Germline trimming cut 4 bases from V and 3 bases from J; bases unmatched to any gene: 9. CDR3 size: 16 residues. CDR1 SGDLS and CDR2 YYNGEE come from the germline V gene. CDR3 DNA sequence: TGTGCCAGCAGCTTAACGACAGGGGGCGCCGACTATGGCTACACCTTC. This gives the protein CASSLTTGGADYGYTF.

The chain recombines TRBV29-1 with TRBJ1-2; 8 bases are a match to TRBD1. CDR1 and CDR2 (germline): SQVTM, ANQGSEA. J gave up 8 bases and V 6 bases, and 11 bases lay outside the gene matches. There are 13 residues in the CDR3. The CDR3 spells CSVEDRVIGGYTF. CDR3 coding DNA: TGCAGCGTAGAGGACAGGGTTATAGGAGGCTACACCTTC.

V usage is TRBV19 and J usage is TRBJ1-6; TRBD1 matches 8 bases. The CDR3 extends over 14 amino acids. V gave up 6 bases and J gave up 8 bases; unmatched junction bases: 6. From germline, CDR1 is LNHDA and CDR2 SQIVND (reference sequence). Here the CDR3 reads CASSRQGTDSPLHF. CDR3 nucleotides: TGTGCCAGTAGCCGACAGGGGACGGATTCACCCCTCCACTTT.